These 2 T cell receptor beta chains originate from one sample sequenced in a study of shared clonotypes between healthy human individuals. TCRdb's copy holds only in-frame clones and misses some; the assay was immunoSEQ multiplex PCR. The data contain a few million clones, roughly nine tenths of them seen just once; the ten biggest clones take up roughly 0.13%. Material for sequencing was naive CD4+ T cells sorted from blood. This sample's subset: CD45RA+ positively selected. The origin of the receptors is a man aged 18 to 29 in good health.

The J gene is TRBJ2-7, the V gene TRBV10-3; D remains unclear. Germline CDR1 reads ENHRY; CDR2 reads SYGVKD. V was cut by 3 bases and J by 6 bases, with 9 bases left in between. This CDR3 region has 12 residues. CDR3 sequence: CAISEGTLEQYF. CDR3 in DNA: TGTGCCATCAGTGAAGGCACCCTCGAGCAGTACTTC.

The chain combines TRBV2 with TRBJ1-1, with unresolved D. CDR1 and CDR2 (germline): SNHLY, FYNNEI. Trimming took 5 bases from V and 1 from J, leaving 8 bases between them. This CDR3 comprises 13 residues. The CDR3 loop reads CASSTAKNTEAFF. In nucleotides, the CDR3 is TGTGCCAGCAGTACCGCCAAGAACACTGAAGCTTTCTTT.